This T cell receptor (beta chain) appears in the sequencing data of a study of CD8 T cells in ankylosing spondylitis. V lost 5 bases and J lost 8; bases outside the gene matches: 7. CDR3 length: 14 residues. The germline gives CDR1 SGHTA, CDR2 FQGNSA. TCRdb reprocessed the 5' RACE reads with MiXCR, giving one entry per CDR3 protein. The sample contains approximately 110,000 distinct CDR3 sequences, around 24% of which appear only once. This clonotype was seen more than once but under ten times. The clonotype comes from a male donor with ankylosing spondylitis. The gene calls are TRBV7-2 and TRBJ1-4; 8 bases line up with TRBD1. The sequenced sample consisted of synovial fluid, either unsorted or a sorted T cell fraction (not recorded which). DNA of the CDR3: TGTGCCAGCAGCGTGACAGGGGTCGGGGAAAAACTGTTTTTT. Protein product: CASSVTGVGEKLFF.